A single sample is the source of the 26 T cell receptor beta chains below, sequenced in a study of cytomegalovirus exposure and HLA in healthy donors. PCR was performed using 60 Vbeta and 13 Jbeta primers. Sequenced by immunoSEQ multiplex PCR; TCRdb stores in-frame clones only, minus some. The sample's table shows 96,000 or so clones. Input material: PBMCs. These receptors were collected from a girl between 5 and 17 years old in good health and CMV-seropositive.

The chain employs TRBV19 and TRBJ1-5; D is ambiguous. The length of the CDR3 is 12 residues. The germline gives CDR1 LNHDA, CDR2 SQIVND (reference sequence). V gave up 4 bases and J gave up 2 bases, with 3 bases separating them. The CDR3 region has the DNA TGTGCCAGTAGTAAGCGCAATCAGCCCCAGCATTTT. Its protein is CASSKRNQPQHF.

The J gene is TRBJ2-1, the V gene TRBV2, with 7 bases fitting TRBD1. The germline CDR1 and CDR2 sequences are SNHLY and FYNNEI. The length of the CDR3 is 14 residues. The junction had 6 bases not matched to a gene; V was cut back by 4 bases and J by 6 bases. CDR3 residues: CASSVYRGSNEQFF. CDR3 DNA: TGTGCCAGCAGTGTGTACAGGGGCAGCAATGAGCAGTTCTTC.

The V gene is TRBV29-1, the J gene TRBJ2-5, with a possible D match to TRBD1 (6 bases). The CDR3 extends over 13 amino acids. CDR1 and CDR2 (germline): SQVTM, ANQGSEA. The germline V and J ends were trimmed by 6 bases and 5 bases, with 16 bases remaining between them. This CDR3 is CSVRTQGRETQYF. CDR3 coding DNA: TGCAGCGTCCGGACACAGGGCAGGGAGACCCAGTACTTC. The variable domain in full, completed from reference TRBV29-1 and TRBJ2-5, reads SAVISQKPSRDICQRGTSLTIQCQVDSQVTMMFWYRQQPGQSLTLIATANQGSEATYESGFVIDKFPISRPNLTFSTLTVSNMSPEDSSIYLCSVRTQGRETQYFGPGTRLLVL.

This sequence joins TRBV7-9 and TRBJ2-3; D gene uncertain. The V gene's germline CDR1 is SEHNR and CDR2 FQNEAQ (reference sequence). The CDR3 is made up of 14 amino acids. V shed 2 bases and J shed 2 bases, with 8 bases lying between them. The CDR3 DNA is TGTGCCAGCAGCTTACAAGCATCCACAGATACGCAGTATTTT. Protein product: CASSLQASTDTQYF.

V usage is TRBV14 and J usage is TRBJ2-1; 11 bases fit TRBD2. CDR3 length: 16 residues. With 0 bases clipped from V and 8 bases from J, the junction kept 6 bases outside the gene matches. The germline gives CDR1 SGHDN, CDR2 FVKESK. CDR3 sequence reads: CASSQEPLAGGDEQFF. The CDR3 bases are TGTGCCAGCAGCCAAGAGCCCCTAGCGGGGGGAGATGAGCAGTTCTTC.

The chain is built from TRBV29-1 and TRBJ1-2; D not certain. Trimming took off 1 base at V and 2 bases at J, with 14 bases between the two ends. Germline-derived CDR1 and CDR2 are SQVTM and ANQGSEA. The length of the CDR3 is 15 residues. The CDR3 loop is CSVEGGGYVNYGYTF. CDR3 DNA: TGCAGCGTTGAAGGTGGAGGGTACGTCAACTATGGCTACACCTTC.

The chain couples TRBV6-5 to TRBJ2-3; D possibly corresponds to TRBD1 (5 bases). The germline V gene has CDR1 MNHEY and CDR2 SVGAGI. V dropped 6 bases and J dropped 4 bases, with 14 bases sitting between them. CDR3 length: 14 residues. The CDR3 DNA is TGTGCCAGCAGCCCTATAACCAGGGCAGATACGCAGTATTTT. Protein product: CASSPITRADTQYF.

This rearrangement joins TRBV7-2 to TRBJ1-6; D not resolved. V lost 1 base and J lost 8, with 12 bases in between. The CDR3 extends over 15 amino acids. Germline CDR1 SGHTA, CDR2 FQGNSA. The CDR3 sequence: CASSLGGTKYSPLHF. The CDR3 region has the DNA TGTGCCAGCAGCTTAGGTGGCACGAAATATTCACCCCTCCACTTT.

Comment on this clone: Germline is not matched at one junction end, which may reflect a read error. The CDR3 coding sequence is TGTGCCAGCAGGCGGGGATCCATGGATTCACACCTCCACTTT. Translating gives CASRRGSMDSHLHF. This chain joins TRBV7-9 and TRBJ1-6; D call uncertain. The CDR3 is 14 residues long. Looked up from germline, CDR1 is SEHNR and CDR2 is FQNEAQ (reference sequence).

V gene TRBV30 combines with J gene TRBJ2-5; D unclear. The V gene lost 5 bases and the J gene lost 4 bases, with 14 bases spanning the gap. Germline V CDR1 and CDR2: GTSNPN, SVGIG (reference sequence). The CDR3 is made up of 13 amino acids. The CDR3 bases are TGTGCCTGGGCCATACACCTCCGAGAGACCCAGTACTTC. It codes for CAWAIHLRETQYF.

The chain employs TRBV27 and TRBJ2-7; weak D call: TRBD1 (6 bases). CDR1 and CDR2 (germline): MNHEY, SMNVEV (reference sequence). Trimming pared 5 bases from V and 3 bases from J, leaving 17 bases between. This CDR3 has 15 residues. The DNA of the CDR3 is TGTGCCAGCAGTCCGTCCCGGGACACTTACTACGAGCAGTACGTC. Its protein product is CASSPSRDTYYEQYV.

The V and J genes are TRBV27 and TRBJ1-2, with D perhaps matching TRBD1 (5 bases). CDR3 length equals 15 residues. Germline V gene data show CDR1 as MNHEY and CDR2 as SMNVEV (reference sequence). Between the trimmed V and J ends, which lost 5 bases and 4 bases, there was a span of 17 bases. The CDR3 nucleotides are TGTGCCAGCAGTCCAGGCCAGGGAAATTTCTATGGCTACACCTTC. It specifies CASSPGQGNFYGYTF.

The chain employs TRBV25-1 and TRBJ1-1, with D possibly matching TRBD1 (6 bases). CDR3 length equals 12 residues. The V end lost 6 bases, the J end lost 5 bases, and 10 bases lay between the germline ends. From germline, CDR1 is MGHDK and CDR2 SYGVNS. CDR3 sequence reads: CASSVQGTEAFF. DNA of the CDR3: TGTGCCAGCAGCGTACAGGGAACTGAAGCTTTCTTT.

The chain carries TRBV2 and TRBJ1-4; D unclear. Germline V lookup: CDR1 SNHLY, CDR2 FYNNEI. V shed 11 bases and J shed 3 bases, with 10 bases lying between them. The CDR3 consists of 12 residues. CDR3 region: CAGRWANEKLFF. The CDR3 DNA reads as TGTGCCGGGAGATGGGCTAATGAAAAACTGTTTTTT. Based on the CDR3 plus reference TRBV2 and TRBJ1-4, the full variable domain is EPEVTQTPSHQVTQMGQEVILRCVPISNHLYFYWYRQILGQKVEFLVSFYNNEISEKSEIFDDQFSVERPDGSNFTLKIRSTKLEDSAMYFCAGRWANEKLFFGSGTQLSVL.

This chain connects TRBV5-1 to TRBJ1-6; TRBD1 aligns across 7 bases. The CDR3 length is 18 residues. The germline gives CDR1 SGHRS, CDR2 YFSETQ. V gave up 0 bases and J gave up 0 bases; unmatched junction bases: 6. The CDR3: CASSLGQGVTSYNSPLHF. DNA of the CDR3: TGCGCCAGCAGCTTGGGACAGGGCGTTACCTCCTATAATTCACCCCTCCACTTT.

The rearrangement links TRBV5-1 to TRBJ2-3; D possibly corresponds to TRBD2 (5 bases). This CDR3 is 12 amino acids long. V was pared by 3 bases and J by 6 bases, with 8 bases between. Germline-derived CDR1 and CDR2 are SGHRS and YFSETQ. The CDR3, as DNA: TGCGCCAGCAGCTCGGAGGCGGATACGCAGTATTTT. Translation: CASSSEADTQYF.

The V gene is TRBV4-3, the J gene TRBJ1-1; TRBD1 matches 7 bases. Germline assignment: CDR1 LGHNA and CDR2 YSLEER. The length of the CDR3 is 15 residues. Trimming took 5 bases from V and 0 from J; bases not matched to a gene: 6. In nucleotides, the CDR3 is TGCGCCAGCAGCGAATGGGACAGCATGAACACTGAAGCTTTCTTT. This codes for CASSEWDSMNTEAFF.

The V gene is TRBV18, the J gene TRBJ1-3; D perhaps matches TRBD1 (6 bases). This CDR3 is 16 amino acids long. Looked up from germline, CDR1 is KGHSH and CDR2 is LQKENI. Trimming removed 3 bases from V and 0 bases from J, with 12 bases in between. The CDR3 is CASSPGQTYSGNTIYF. CDR3 DNA: TGTGCCAGCTCACCCGGACAGACCTACTCTGGAAACACCATATATTTT.

Turning to this clone: This sample includes further DNA sequences coding for the same CDR3. The rearrangement uses TRBV7-2 and TRBJ2-3; D might be TRBD1 (6 bases). Germline V gives CDR1 SGHTA, CDR2 FQGNSA. This CDR3 region has 14 residues. V was shortened by 2 bases and J by 0 bases, with 6 bases between the two germline ends. The CDR3: CASSLTGSTDTQYF. As DNA, the CDR3 is TGTGCCAGCAGCTTAACAGGGAGCACAGATACGCAGTATTTT.

Concerning this clone: This CDR3 is also generated by other DNA sequences in the sample. The V call is TRBV6-1, the J call TRBJ1-1, with 11 bases fitting TRBD1. V lost 6 bases, J lost 0 bases, and 3 bases stayed unmatched. The CDR3 is made up of 15 amino acids. The germline V gene encodes CDR1 MNHNS and CDR2 SASEGT. The CDR3 reads CASRPGQGVNTEAFF. The CDR3 DNA follows: TGTGCCAGCAGACCGGGACAGGGGGTGAACACTGAAGCTTTCTTT.

This rearrangement joins TRBV6-4 to TRBJ1-2; 9 positions match TRBD1. From germline, CDR1 is MRHNA and CDR2 SNTAGT. Trimming took 4 bases from V and 5 from J; bases not matched to a gene: 8. The CDR3 sequence is 15 residues long. Here the CDR3 reads CASSGGTGGKYGYTF. The CDR3 DNA follows: TGTGCCAGCAGTGGGGGAACAGGGGGCAAGTATGGCTACACCTTC.

This chain joins TRBV29-1 and TRBJ2-5; 8 nucleotides line up with TRBD2. There are 13 residues in the CDR3. The germline gives CDR1 SQVTM, CDR2 ANQGSEA. The V gene end was trimmed by 6 bases and the J gene end by 2 bases; junction bases not matched to a gene: 5. The CDR3 DNA follows: TGCAGCGTCGATAGCGGGGCTCAAGAGACCCAGTACTTC. Its protein is CSVDSGAQETQYF.

This chain connects TRBV11-3 to TRBJ2-5; 10 bases fit TRBD2. The trim removed 1 base at V and 3 bases at J, leaving 5 bases unmatched. Germline-derived CDR1 and CDR2 are SGHNT and YENEEA. The CDR3 totals 16 residues. The CDR3, as DNA: TGTGCCAGCAGCTTAGGGTTCCTAGCGGGGGAAGAGACCCAGTACTTC. Its translation is CASSLGFLAGEETQYF.

This chain uses TRBV7-6 with TRBJ1-5; D is ambiguous. CDR1 is SGHVS and CDR2 is FNYEAQ in the germline V gene. The CDR3 is 16 amino acids. V was trimmed by 1 base and J by 3 bases, leaving 13 bases between them. The CDR3 sequence is CASSLGGGGVNQPQHF. Here the CDR3 DNA reads TGTGCCAGCAGCTTAGGCGGCGGTGGAGTCAATCAGCCCCAGCATTTT.

The chain carries TRBV6-1 and TRBJ1-6; D is ambiguous. V was trimmed by 6 bases and J by 10 bases, leaving 16 bases between them. The CDR3 consists of 14 residues. CDR1 and CDR2 from the germline V gene are MNHNS and SASEGT. The DNA for the CDR3 is TGTGCCAGCAGCTACAGTCGGCTGCTATCACCCCTCCACTTT. Translating it yields CASSYSRLLSPLHF.

The gene calls are TRBV5-1 and TRBJ1-2, with D possibly matching TRBD1 (6 bases). The germline V and J ends were trimmed by 4 bases and 4 bases, with 14 bases remaining between them. Germline lookup yields CDR1 SGHRS and CDR2 YFSETQ. The CDR3 has 14 residues. The CDR3 is CASSQDSGGYGYTF. CDR3 DNA: TGCGCCAGCAGCCAGGACAGTGGAGGCTATGGCTACACCTTC.